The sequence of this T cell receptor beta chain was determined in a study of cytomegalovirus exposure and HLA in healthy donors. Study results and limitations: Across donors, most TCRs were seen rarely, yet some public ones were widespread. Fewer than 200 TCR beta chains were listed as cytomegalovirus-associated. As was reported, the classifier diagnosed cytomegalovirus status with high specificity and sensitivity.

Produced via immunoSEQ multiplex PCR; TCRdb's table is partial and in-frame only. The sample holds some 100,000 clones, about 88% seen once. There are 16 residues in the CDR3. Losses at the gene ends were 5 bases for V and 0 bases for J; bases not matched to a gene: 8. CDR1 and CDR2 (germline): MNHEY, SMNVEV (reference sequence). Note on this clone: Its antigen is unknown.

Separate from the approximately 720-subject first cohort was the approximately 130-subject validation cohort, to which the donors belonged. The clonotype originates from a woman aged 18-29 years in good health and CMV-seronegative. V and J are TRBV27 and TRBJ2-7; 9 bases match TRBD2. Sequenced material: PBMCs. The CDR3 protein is CASSPGLASSSYEQYF. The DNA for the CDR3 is TGTGCCAGCAGTCCCGGACTAGCGTCGAGCTCCTACGAGCAGTACTTC.